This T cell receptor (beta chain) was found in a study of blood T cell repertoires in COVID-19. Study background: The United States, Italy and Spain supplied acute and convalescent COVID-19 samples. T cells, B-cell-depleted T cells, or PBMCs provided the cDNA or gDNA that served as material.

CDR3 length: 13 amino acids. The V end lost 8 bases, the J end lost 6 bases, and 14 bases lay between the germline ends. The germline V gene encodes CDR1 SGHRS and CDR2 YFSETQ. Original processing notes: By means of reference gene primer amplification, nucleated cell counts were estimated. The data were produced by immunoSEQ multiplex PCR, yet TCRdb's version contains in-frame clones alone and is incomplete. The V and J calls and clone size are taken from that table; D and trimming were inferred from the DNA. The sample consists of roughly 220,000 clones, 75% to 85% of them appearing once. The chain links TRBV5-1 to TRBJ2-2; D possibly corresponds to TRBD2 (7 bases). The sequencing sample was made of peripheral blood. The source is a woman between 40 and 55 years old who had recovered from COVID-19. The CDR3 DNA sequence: TGCGCCAGTCGGGGGGCGTCTCCCGGGGAGCTGTTTTTT. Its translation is CASRGASPGELFF. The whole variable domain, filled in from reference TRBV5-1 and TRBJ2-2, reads KAGVTQTPRYLIKTRGQQVTLSCSPISGHRSVSWYQQTPGQGLQFLFEYFSETQRNKGNFPGRFSGRQFSNSRSEMNVSTLELGDSALYLCASRGASPGELFFGEGSRLTVL.